This is a list of T cell receptor beta chains from one sample in a study of Ad26.COV2.S vaccination and SARS-CoV-2 variants. Profiled with immunoSEQ multiplex PCR; TCRdb holds only in-frame clones, not every one. Of roughly 380,000 clones in the sample, around 90% were seen once. Sequenced material: peripheral blood, taken after recovery from COVID-19. These receptors were collected from a human donor who had recovered from COVID-19. Each CDR3 is given with its conserved first and last residue. The order of the fields is J gene, D gene, clone size, V gene, CDR3 DNA, CDR3 protein. The D gene is left open where the match is weak. Clone size is not always given. Where it is, it says once, few, many or a class for expanded clones.

j_gene: TRBJ2-2; d_gene: .; abundance: .; v_gene: TRBV9; CDR3nt: TGTGCCAGCAGCGTAGACCCGGGATCGAACACCGGGGAGCTGTTTTTT; CDR3aa: CASSVDPGSNTGELFF
j_gene: TRBJ1-1; d_gene: .; abundance: once; v_gene: TRBV7-9; CDR3nt: TGTGCCAGCAGTCCGGGGGTAGCCGCGAACACTGAAGCTTTCTTT; CDR3aa: CASSPGVAANTEAFF
j_gene: TRBJ2-7; d_gene: .; abundance: .; v_gene: TRBV7-3; CDR3nt: TGTGCCAGCAGCTTAACAGCAGGGTTTGCCTACGAGCAGTACTTC; CDR3aa: CASSLTAGFAYEQYF
j_gene: TRBJ2-3; d_gene: .; abundance: .; v_gene: TRBV7-9; CDR3nt: TGTGCCAGCAGCGAGGTGGCAGATACGCAGTATTTT; CDR3aa: CASSEVADTQYF
j_gene: TRBJ2-7; d_gene: .; abundance: .; v_gene: TRBV7-9; CDR3nt: TGTGCCAGCAGCCGACAGAACTCCTACGAGCAGTACTTC; CDR3aa: CASSRQNSYEQYF
j_gene: TRBJ2-5; d_gene: .; abundance: .; v_gene: TRBV19; CDR3nt: TGTGCCAGTAGTCTCCCCGACAGAGACCAAGAGACCCAGTACTTC; CDR3aa: CASSLPDRDQETQYF
j_gene: TRBJ2-6; d_gene: TRBD1; abundance: .; v_gene: TRBV27; CDR3nt: TGTGCCAGCAGTTTATTGTACAGGGGGAACATCTCTGGGGCCAACGTCCTGACTTTC; CDR3aa: CASSLLYRGNISGANVLTF
j_gene: TRBJ2-1; d_gene: TRBD2; abundance: once; v_gene: TRBV27; CDR3nt: TGTGCCAGCAGGCCATGGTCGGGGGGGACCTACAATGAGCAGTTCTTC; CDR3aa: CASRPWSGGTYNEQFF
j_gene: TRBJ2-3; d_gene: TRBD2; abundance: .; v_gene: TRBV2; CDR3nt: TGTGCCAGCAGTGAACGGCGGGGGACCACAGATACGCAGTATTTT; CDR3aa: CASSERRGTTDTQYF
j_gene: TRBJ1-1; d_gene: .; abundance: .; v_gene: TRBV2; CDR3nt: TGTGCCAGCAGTGAGGAGGGCAATAAGGGCACTGAAGCTTTCTTT; CDR3aa: CASSEEGNKGTEAFF
j_gene: TRBJ2-7; d_gene: .; abundance: once; v_gene: TRBV6-1; CDR3nt: TGTGCCAGCAGTGAATTGGACTCCTTCTACGAGCAGTACTTC; CDR3aa: CASSELDSFYEQYF
j_gene: TRBJ1-2; d_gene: TRBD1; abundance: .; v_gene: TRBV9; CDR3nt: TGTGCCAGCAGCGCCGGGACAGGGCCCTATGGCTACACCTTC; CDR3aa: CASSAGTGPYGYTF
j_gene: TRBJ2-7; d_gene: .; abundance: .; v_gene: TRBV29-1; CDR3nt: TGCAGCGTTGAACGGGGATCAGACGGCGAGCAGTACTTC; CDR3aa: CSVERGSDGEQYF
j_gene: TRBJ1-5; d_gene: TRBD1; abundance: .; v_gene: TRBV18; CDR3nt: TGTGCCAGCTCACCGTCCGGGACAGGGTTTTTGAATCAGCCCCAGCATTTT; CDR3aa: CASSPSGTGFLNQPQHF
j_gene: TRBJ2-3; d_gene: TRBD1; abundance: .; v_gene: TRBV4-1; CDR3nt: TGCGCCAGCAGCCATCTGGGACAGTACACAGATACGCAGTATTTT; CDR3aa: CASSHLGQYTDTQYF
j_gene: TRBJ1-1; d_gene: .; abundance: .; v_gene: TRBV7-2; CDR3nt: TGTGCCAGCAGCTTAGCTGGGGGCGCTCGGGCTGAAGCTTTCTTT; CDR3aa: CASSLAGGARAEAFF
j_gene: TRBJ1-3; d_gene: .; abundance: .; v_gene: TRBV9; CDR3nt: TGTGCTCGCGGATGCACCTCTGCTGGAAACACCATATATTTT; CDR3aa: CARGCTSAGNTIYF
j_gene: TRBJ1-5; d_gene: .; abundance: .; v_gene: TRBV12-5; CDR3nt: TGTGCTAGTGGTTTGGTACTGGGGAAATCTGTAGTCAATCAGCCCCAGCATTTT; CDR3aa: CASGLVLGKSVVNQPQHF
j_gene: TRBJ2-5; d_gene: TRBD2; abundance: .; v_gene: TRBV3-1/TRBV3-2; CDR3nt: TGTGCCAGCAGCCCGACTAGCGGGCAAGAGACCCAGTACTTC; CDR3aa: CASSPTSGQETQYF
j_gene: TRBJ2-7; d_gene: TRBD1; abundance: few; v_gene: TRBV7-2; CDR3nt: TGTGCCAGCAGCTTAGAGGGGACAGGGCCCTACGAGCAGTACTTC; CDR3aa: CASSLEGTGPYEQYF
j_gene: TRBJ1-1; d_gene: TRBD1; abundance: .; v_gene: TRBV7-2; CDR3nt: TGTGCCAGCAGCTTATGGGTCGGGACAGGGAACACTGAAGCTTTCTTT; CDR3aa: CASSLWVGTGNTEAFF
j_gene: TRBJ1-1; d_gene: TRBD1; abundance: .; v_gene: TRBV19; CDR3nt: TGTGCCAGTAGTACCGAGGGGGCTTACAGGGAGGGTATGAACACTGAAGCTTTCTTT; CDR3aa: CASSTEGAYREGMNTEAFF
j_gene: TRBJ2-3; d_gene: .; abundance: .; v_gene: TRBV6-1; CDR3nt: TGTGCCAGCAGTGAAGGCCCGGACAGCCGCACAGATACGCAGTATTTT; CDR3aa: CASSEGPDSRTDTQYF
j_gene: TRBJ2-3; d_gene: .; abundance: .; v_gene: TRBV5-4; CDR3nt: TGTGCCAGCAGCTCACCCTCGGGTACAGATACGCAGTATTTT; CDR3aa: CASSSPSGTDTQYF